This T cell receptor beta chain derives from a study of shared clonotypes between healthy human individuals. This CDR3 contains 16 residues. Trimming cost V 3 bases and J 0 bases, with 15 bases left between them. Germline-derived CDR1 and CDR2 are KGHSH and LQKENI. Sequencing was performed with immunoSEQ multiplex PCR; in TCRdb, only in-frame clones are kept and a portion is missing. The sample includes about 1.5 million clones, more than 95% seen only once; the top ten take 0.95% to 1.5%. Investigators divided CD4+ cells into CD45RA+ naive and CD45RA-negative memory subsets. Regarding the study as a whole: Larger estimated richness was generally seen in naive subsets than in memory subsets. Sharing of clonotypes among donors was expected to vary with sequencing depth.

About this clone itself: Its specificity is not known.

This receptor was obtained from a man between 25 and 39 years old in good health. Material: naive CD4+ T cells sorted from blood. Subset specified: CD45RA+ positively selected. The rearrangement joins TRBV18 to TRBJ2-7; D remains unclear. The CDR3, as DNA: TGTGCCAGCTCACCGAAGCGTTGGAATAGCTCCTACGAGCAGTACTTC. Its protein is CASSPKRWNSSYEQYF.